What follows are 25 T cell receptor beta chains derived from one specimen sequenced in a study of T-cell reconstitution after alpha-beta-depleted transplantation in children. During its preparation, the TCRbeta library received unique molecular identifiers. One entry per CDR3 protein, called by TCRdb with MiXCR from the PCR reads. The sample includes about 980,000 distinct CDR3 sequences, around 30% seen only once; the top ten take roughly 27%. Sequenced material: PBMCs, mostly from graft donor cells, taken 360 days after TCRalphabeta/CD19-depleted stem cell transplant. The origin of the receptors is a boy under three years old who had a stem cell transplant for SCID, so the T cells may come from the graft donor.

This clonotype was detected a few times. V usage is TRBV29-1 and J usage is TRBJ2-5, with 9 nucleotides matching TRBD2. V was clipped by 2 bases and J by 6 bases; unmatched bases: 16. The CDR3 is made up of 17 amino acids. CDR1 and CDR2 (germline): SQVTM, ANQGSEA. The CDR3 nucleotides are TGCAGCGTTGAATACTGGCTAGCGGGGTGGTATAGAAAGACCCAGTACTTC. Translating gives CSVEYWLAGWYRKTQYF.

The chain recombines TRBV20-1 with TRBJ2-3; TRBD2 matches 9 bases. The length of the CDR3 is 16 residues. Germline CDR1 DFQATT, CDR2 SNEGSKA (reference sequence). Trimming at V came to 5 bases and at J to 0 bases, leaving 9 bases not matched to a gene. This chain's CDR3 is CSALAGGTSSTDTQYF. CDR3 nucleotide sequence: TGCAGTGCTCTGGCGGGGGGGACTTCTAGCACAGATACGCAGTATTTT.

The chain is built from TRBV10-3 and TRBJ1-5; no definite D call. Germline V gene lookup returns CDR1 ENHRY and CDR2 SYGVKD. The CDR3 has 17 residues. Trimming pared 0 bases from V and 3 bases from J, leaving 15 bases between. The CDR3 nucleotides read TGTGCCATCAGTGAGTCCCCCTTCGACGGTCTCAATCAGCCCCAGCATTTT. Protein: CAISESPFDGLNQPQHF.

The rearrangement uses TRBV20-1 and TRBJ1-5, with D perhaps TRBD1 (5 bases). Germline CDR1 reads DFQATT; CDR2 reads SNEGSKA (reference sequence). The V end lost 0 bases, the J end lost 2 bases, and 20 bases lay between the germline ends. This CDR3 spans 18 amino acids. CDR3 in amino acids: CSARDILGGATGNQPQHF. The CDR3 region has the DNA TGCAGTGCTAGAGATATCCTAGGAGGGGCCACGGGCAATCAGCCCCAGCATTTT.

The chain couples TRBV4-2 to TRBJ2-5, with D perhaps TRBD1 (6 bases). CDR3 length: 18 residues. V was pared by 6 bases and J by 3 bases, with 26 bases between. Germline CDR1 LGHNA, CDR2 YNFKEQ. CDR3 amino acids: CASSRSVSYGTYEETQYF. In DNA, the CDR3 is TGTGCCAGCAGTCGTTCGGTATCGTACGGGACATACGAAGAGACCCAGTACTTC.

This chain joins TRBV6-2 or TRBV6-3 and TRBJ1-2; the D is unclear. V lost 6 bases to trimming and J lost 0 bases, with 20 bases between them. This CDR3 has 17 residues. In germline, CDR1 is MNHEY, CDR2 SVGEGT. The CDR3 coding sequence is TGTGCCAGCAGCCCCCGGCTCGGTAGCAGATCTAACTATGGCTACACCTTC. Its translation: CASSPRLGSRSNYGYTF.

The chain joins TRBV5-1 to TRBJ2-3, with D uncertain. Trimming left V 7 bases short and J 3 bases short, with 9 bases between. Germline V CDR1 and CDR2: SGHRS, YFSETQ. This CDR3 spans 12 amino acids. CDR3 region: CASREATDTQYF. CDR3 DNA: TGCGCCAGCCGTGAGGCTACAGATACGCAGTATTTT.

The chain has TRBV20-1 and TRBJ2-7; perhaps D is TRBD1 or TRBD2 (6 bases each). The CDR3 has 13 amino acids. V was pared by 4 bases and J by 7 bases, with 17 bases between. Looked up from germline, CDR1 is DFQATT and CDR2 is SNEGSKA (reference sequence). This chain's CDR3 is CSAKYAGAGEQYF. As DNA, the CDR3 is TGCAGTGCTAAATACGCAGGGGCGGGGGAGCAGTACTTC.

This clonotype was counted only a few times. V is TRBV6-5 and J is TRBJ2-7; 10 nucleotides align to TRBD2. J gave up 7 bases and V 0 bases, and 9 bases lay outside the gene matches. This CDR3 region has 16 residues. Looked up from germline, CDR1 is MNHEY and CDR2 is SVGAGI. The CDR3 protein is CASSYSSTSGAGEQYF. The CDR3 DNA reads TGTGCCAGCAGTTACTCGAGTACTAGCGGGGCCGGGGAGCAGTACTTC.

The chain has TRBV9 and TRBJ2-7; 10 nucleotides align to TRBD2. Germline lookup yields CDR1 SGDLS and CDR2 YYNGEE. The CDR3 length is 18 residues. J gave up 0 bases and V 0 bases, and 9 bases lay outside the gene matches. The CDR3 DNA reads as TGTGCCAGCAGCGTAGAGCTAGCGGGGGCCTCCTCCTCCTACGAGCAGTACTTC. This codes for CASSVELAGASSSYEQYF.

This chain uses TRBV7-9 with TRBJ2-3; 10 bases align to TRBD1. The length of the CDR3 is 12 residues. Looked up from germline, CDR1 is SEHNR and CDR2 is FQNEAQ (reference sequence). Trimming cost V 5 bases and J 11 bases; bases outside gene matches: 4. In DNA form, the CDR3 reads TGTGCCAGCAGCCGGACAGGGGGAATGCAGTATTTT. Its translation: CASSRTGGMQYF.

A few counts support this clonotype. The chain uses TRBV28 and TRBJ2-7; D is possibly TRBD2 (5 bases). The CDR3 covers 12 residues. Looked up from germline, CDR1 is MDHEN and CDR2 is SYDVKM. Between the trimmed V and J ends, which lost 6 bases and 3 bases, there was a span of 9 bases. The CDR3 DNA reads TGTGCCAGCAGCACGGGGATCTACGAGCAGTACTTC. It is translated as CASSTGIYEQYF.

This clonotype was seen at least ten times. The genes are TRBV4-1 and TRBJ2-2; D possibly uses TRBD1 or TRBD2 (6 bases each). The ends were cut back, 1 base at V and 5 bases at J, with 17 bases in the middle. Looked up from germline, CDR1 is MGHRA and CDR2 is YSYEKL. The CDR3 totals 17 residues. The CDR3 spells CASSQVGGPRGTGELFF. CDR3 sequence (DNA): TGCGCCAGCAGCCAAGTTGGGGGGCCCCGGGGGACCGGGGAGCTGTTTTTT.

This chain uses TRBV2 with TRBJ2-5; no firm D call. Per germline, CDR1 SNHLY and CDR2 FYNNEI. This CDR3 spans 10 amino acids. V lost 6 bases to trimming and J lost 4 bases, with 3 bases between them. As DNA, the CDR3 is TGTGCCAGCAGGGTAGAGACCCAGTACTTC. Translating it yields CASRVETQYF.

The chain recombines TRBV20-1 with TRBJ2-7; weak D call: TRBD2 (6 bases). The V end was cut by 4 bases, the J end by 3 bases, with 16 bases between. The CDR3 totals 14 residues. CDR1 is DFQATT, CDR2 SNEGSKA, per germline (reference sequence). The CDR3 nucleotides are TGCAGTGCTAACCTCGGGACTCTTCTCTACGAGCAGTACTTC. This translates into CSANLGTLLYEQYF.

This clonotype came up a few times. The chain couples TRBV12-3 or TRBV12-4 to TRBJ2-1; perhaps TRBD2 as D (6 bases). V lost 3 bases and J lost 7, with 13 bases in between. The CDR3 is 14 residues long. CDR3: CASSLGTGRNEQFF. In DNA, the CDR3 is TGTGCCAGCAGTTTGGGGACGGGGAGGAATGAGCAGTTCTTC.

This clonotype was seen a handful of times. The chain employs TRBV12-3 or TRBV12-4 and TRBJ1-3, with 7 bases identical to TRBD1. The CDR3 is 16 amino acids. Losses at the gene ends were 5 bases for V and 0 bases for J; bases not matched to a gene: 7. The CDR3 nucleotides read TGTGCCAGCAGTCTTGGGACAGCTAGCTCTGGAAACACCATATATTTT. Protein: CASSLGTASSGNTIYF.

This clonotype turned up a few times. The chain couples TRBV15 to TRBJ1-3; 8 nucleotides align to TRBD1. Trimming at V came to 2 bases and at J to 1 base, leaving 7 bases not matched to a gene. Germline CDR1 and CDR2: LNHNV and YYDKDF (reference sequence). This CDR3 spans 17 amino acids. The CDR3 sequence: CATSRPSGDRSGNTIYF. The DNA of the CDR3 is TGTGCCACCAGCAGACCGTCAGGGGACAGGTCTGGAAACACCATATATTTT.

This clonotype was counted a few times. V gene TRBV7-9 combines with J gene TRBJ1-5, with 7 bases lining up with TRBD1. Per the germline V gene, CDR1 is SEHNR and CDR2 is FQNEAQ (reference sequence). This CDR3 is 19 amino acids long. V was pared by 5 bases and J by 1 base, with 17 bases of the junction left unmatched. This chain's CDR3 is CASSPELGTAKGSNQPQHF. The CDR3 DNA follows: TGTGCCAGCAGCCCTGAACTGGGGACAGCAAAGGGGAGCAATCAGCCCCAGCATTTT.

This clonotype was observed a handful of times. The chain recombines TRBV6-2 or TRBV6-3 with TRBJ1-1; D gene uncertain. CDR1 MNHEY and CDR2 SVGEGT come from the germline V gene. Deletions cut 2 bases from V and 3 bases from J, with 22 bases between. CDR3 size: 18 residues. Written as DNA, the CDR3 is TGTGCCAGCAGTTACAACCACGCGGACCGGGGTGGTGACACTGAAGCTTTCTTT. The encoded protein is CASSYNHADRGGDTEAFF.

DNA of the CDR3: TGTGCCAGCTCAGCCTCGACAGGGTTTAGGTATGGCTACACCTTC. Translated: CASSASTGFRYGYTF. The V gene is TRBV18, the J gene TRBJ1-2, with 7 bases identical to TRBD1. The length of the CDR3 is 15 residues. Trimming at V came to 5 bases and at J to 5 bases, leaving 11 bases not matched to a gene. The V gene's germline CDR1 is KGHSH and CDR2 LQKENI.

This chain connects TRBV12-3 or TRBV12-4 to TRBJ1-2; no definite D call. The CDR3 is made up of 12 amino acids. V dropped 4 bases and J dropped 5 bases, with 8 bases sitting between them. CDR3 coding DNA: TGTGCCAGCAGTTACCAGAGGTATGGCTACACCTTC. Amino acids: CASSYQRYGYTF.

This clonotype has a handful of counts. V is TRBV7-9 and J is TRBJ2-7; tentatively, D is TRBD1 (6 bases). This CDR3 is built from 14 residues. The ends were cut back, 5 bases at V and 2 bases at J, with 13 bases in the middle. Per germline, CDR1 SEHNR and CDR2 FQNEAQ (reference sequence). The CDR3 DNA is TGTGCCAGCAGCCGACTGACAGGCCCCTACGAGCAGTACTTC. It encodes CASSRLTGPYEQYF. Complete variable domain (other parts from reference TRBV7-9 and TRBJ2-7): DTGVSQNPRHKITKRGQNVTFRCDPISEHNRLYWYRQTLGQGPEFLTYFQNEAQLEKSRLLSDRFSAERPKGSFSTLEIQRTEQGDSAMYLCASSRLTGPYEQYFGPGTRLTVT.

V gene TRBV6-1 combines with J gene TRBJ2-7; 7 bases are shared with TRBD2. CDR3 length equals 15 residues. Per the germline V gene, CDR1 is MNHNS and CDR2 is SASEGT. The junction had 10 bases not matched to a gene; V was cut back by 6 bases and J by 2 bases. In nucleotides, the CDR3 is TGTGCCAGCAGCCCCCCCTTCGGGGGGACCTACGAGCAGTACTTC. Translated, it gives CASSPPFGGTYEQYF.

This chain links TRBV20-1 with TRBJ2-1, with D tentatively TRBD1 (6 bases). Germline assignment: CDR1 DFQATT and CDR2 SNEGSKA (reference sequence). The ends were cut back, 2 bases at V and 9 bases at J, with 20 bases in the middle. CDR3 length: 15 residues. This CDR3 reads CSARSSLGGTGEQFF. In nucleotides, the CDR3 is TGCAGTGCTAGATCGTCCTTAGGGGGTACGGGTGAGCAGTTCTTC.